Below are 3 T cell receptor beta chains sequenced from a single sample in a study of radiotherapy plus CTLA-4 blockade in lung cancer. The repertoire was sequenced with immunoSEQ multiplex PCR; TCRdb's copy has only in-frame clones and lacks some. The table has 95,000 to 150,000 clones, approximately 90% seen once. The sample consisted of peripheral blood, taken from a patient treated with radiotherapy plus ipilimumab. The source of these receptors is a human donor with non-small cell lung cancer that progressed on radiotherapy plus ipilimumab.

J is TRBJ2-2 and V is TRBV9; the D gene is possibly TRBD1 (6 bases). CDR1 and CDR2 (germline): SGDLS, YYNGEE. Trimming pared 1 base from V and 7 bases from J, leaving 11 bases between. The CDR3 spans 14 residues. The CDR3 here is CASSVRGSGGELFF. CDR3 DNA sequence: TGTGCCAGCAGCGTAAGGGGGAGTGGCGGGGAGCTGTTTTTT.

Only one count was recorded for this clone. V is TRBV5-1 and J is TRBJ2-1, with TRBD1 identical over 8 bases. Germline loops: CDR1 SGHRS, CDR2 YFSETQ. Trimming cost V 2 bases and J 4 bases; bases outside gene matches: 5. CDR3 length: 15 residues. This CDR3 is CASSLPGQVYNEQFF. The CDR3, as DNA: TGCGCCAGCAGCTTACCGGGACAGGTTTACAATGAGCAGTTCTTC. Filled out from reference TRBV5-1 and TRBJ2-1, the complete variable domain reads KAGVTQTPRYLIKTRGQQVTLSCSPISGHRSVSWYQQTPGQGLQFLFEYFSETQRNKGNFPGRFSGRQFSNSRSEMNVSTLELGDSALYLCASSLPGQVYNEQFFGPGTRLTVL.

The V call is TRBV5-1, the J call TRBJ1-1; D unclear. The CDR3 is 12 residues long. Looked up from germline, CDR1 is SGHRS and CDR2 is YFSETQ. V was clipped by 7 bases and J by 7 bases, with 14 bases between them. The DNA of the CDR3 is TGCGCCAGCCGAGAACCAGGAGGTGAAGCTTTCTTT. Residues: CASREPGGEAFF.